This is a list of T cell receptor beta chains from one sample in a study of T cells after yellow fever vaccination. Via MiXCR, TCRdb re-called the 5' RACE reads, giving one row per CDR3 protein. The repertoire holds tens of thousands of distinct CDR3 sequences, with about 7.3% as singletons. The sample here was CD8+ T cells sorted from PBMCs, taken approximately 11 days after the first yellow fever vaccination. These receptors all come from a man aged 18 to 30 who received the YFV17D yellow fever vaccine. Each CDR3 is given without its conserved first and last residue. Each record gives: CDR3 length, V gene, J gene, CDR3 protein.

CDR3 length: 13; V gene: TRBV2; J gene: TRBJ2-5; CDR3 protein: ASSDEDRAQETQY
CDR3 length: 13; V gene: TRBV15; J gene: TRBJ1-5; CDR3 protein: ATSRGEVINQPQH
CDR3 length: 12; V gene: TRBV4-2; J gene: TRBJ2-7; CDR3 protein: ASSQGQGSYEQY
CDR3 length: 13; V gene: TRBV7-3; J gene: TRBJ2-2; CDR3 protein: ASSLLGGNTGELF
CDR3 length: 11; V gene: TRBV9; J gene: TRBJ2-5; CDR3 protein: ASSGGQEETQY
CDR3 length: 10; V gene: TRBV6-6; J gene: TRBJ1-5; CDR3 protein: ASSYENQPQH
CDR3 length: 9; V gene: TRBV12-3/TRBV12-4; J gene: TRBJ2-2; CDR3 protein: ATGGTGELF
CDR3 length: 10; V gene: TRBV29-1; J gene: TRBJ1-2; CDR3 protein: SAGSGVGTAF
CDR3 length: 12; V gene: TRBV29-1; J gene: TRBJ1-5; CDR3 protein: SPTTEYSNQPQH
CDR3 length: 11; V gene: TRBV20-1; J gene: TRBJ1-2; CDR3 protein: SARGMANYGYT
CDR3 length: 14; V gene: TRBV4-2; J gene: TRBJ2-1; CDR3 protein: ASSQEEGWASGEQF
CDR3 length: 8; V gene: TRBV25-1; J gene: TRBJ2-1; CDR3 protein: ASSGVEQF
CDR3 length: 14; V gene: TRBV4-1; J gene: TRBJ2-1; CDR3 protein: ASSQVGGGTYNEQF
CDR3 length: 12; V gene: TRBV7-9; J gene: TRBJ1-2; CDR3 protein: ASSPRDIHYGYT
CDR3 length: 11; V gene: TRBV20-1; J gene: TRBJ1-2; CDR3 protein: SARVVPDYGYT
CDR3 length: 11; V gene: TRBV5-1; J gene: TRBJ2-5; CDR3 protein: ASSNRTGWIQY
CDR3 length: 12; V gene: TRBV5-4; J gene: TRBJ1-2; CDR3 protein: ASSTEGIVYGYT
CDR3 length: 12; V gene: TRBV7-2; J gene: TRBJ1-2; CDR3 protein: ASSFWTGDYGYT
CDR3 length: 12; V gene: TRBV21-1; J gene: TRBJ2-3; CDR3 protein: ASSQAVGPDTQY
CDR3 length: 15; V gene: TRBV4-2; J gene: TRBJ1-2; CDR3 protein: ASSPAVGTGTGGGYT
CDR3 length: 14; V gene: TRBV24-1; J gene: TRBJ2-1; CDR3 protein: ATSESTSGAYNEQF
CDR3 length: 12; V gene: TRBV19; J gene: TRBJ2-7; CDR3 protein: ASSPSSGPYEQY
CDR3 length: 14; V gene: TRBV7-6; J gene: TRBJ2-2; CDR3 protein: ASSLGDVPNTGELF
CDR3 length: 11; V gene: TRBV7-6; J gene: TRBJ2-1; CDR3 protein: ASSLAGPGEQF
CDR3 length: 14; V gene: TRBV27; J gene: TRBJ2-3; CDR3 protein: ASSLGVSSVRDTQY
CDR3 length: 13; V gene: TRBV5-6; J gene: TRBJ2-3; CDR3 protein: ASSLGSGAVDTQY
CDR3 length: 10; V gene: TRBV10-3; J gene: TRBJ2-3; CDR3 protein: AISEVLDTQY